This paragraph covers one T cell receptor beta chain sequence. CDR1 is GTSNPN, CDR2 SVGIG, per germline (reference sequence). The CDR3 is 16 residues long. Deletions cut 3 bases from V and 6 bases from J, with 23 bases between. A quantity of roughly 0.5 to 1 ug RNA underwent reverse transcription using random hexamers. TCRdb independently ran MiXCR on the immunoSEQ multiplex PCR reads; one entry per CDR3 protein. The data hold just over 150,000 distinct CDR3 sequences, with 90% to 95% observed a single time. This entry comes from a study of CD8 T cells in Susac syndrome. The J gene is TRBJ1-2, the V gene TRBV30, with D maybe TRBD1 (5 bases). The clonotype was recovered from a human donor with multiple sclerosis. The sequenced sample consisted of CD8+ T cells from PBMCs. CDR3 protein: CAWSRFRRGAGDGYTF. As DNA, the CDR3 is TGTGCCTGGAGCCGCTTCCGGAGGGGCGCGGGGGATGGCTACACCTTC. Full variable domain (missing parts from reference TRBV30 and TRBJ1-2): SQTIHQWPATLVQPVGSPLSLECTVEGTSNPNLYWYRQAAGRGLQLLFYSVGIGQISSEVPQNLSASRPQDRQFILSSKKLLLSDSGFYLCAWSRFRRGAGDGYTFGSGTRLTVV.